A single sample is the source of the 24 T cell receptor beta chains below, sequenced in a study of T cells in Graves' hyperthyroidism and ophthalmopathy. Amplification of TCR beta CDR3 regions was performed using RNA transcripts as template. In the first-round RT-PCR of the TCR CDR3, the HTBI primer set was used. Via MiXCR, TCRdb re-called the multiplex PCR reads, giving one row per CDR3 protein. The sample has about 590,000 distinct CDR3 sequences, around 16% seen once. Input material: blood. Every receptor here comes from a woman in her 30s with Graves' hyperthyroidism.

Ten or more counts support this clonotype. V and J are TRBV28 and TRBJ2-3; 11 bases align to TRBD1. Trimming at V came to 4 bases and at J to 2 bases, leaving 5 bases not matched to a gene. The germline V gene has CDR1 MDHEN and CDR2 SYDVKM. This CDR3 is 16 amino acids long. The CDR3 sequence is CASSSDRGRNTDTQYF. DNA for the CDR3: TGTGCCAGCAGTTCGGACAGGGGGCGAAACACAGATACGCAGTATTTT. Variable domain in full (rest from reference TRBV28 and TRBJ2-3): DVKVTQSSRYLVKRTGEKVFLECVQDMDHENMFWYRQDPGLGLRLIYFSYDVKMKEKGDIPEGYSVSREKKERFSLILESASTNQTSMYLCASSSDRGRNTDTQYFGPGTRLTVL.

Details on this clonotype: This sequence may be a read error, since a much larger clone differs from it by one base. V usage is TRBV7-6 and J usage is TRBJ2-1; 7 bases line up with TRBD2. CDR1 and CDR2 from the germline V gene are SGHVS and FNYEAQ. The CDR3 contains 15 residues. The CDR3 sequence: CASGLERDLYNEQFF. CDR3 nucleotide sequence: TGTGCCAGCGGCTTAGAGCGGGACCTGTACAATGAGCAGTTCTTC.

This clonotype was counted a few times. The chain is built from TRBV4-1 and TRBJ1-4; the match to TRBD1 covers 7 bases. V shed 4 bases, J shed 0 bases, and the junction held 8 bases outside the gene matches. Germline loops: CDR1 MGHRA, CDR2 YSYEKL. The CDR3 is 17 amino acids. This CDR3 is CASSRARGFATNEKLFF. CDR3 DNA: TGCGCCAGCAGCCGGGCCAGGGGGTTTGCAACTAATGAAAAACTGTTTTTT.

A few counts support this clonotype. The J gene is TRBJ2-7, the V gene TRBV29-1; D might be TRBD1 (5 bases). Germline V gene sequence: CDR1 SQVTM, CDR2 ANQGSEA. V lost 1 base to trimming and J lost 3 bases, with 10 bases between them. The CDR3 contains 13 residues. The CDR3 spells CSVEGAGNYEQYF. In nucleotides, the CDR3 is TGCAGCGTTGAAGGGGCAGGGAACTACGAGCAGTACTTC.

The chain joins TRBV30 to TRBJ2-2; 9 bases fit TRBD1. Trimming at V came to 2 bases and at J to 6 bases, leaving 7 bases not matched to a gene. CDR3 length: 15 amino acids. Germline values: CDR1 GTSNPN, CDR2 SVGIG (reference sequence). The CDR3 nucleotides read TGTGCCTGGAGTCCCGGGACAGGGTCCTCCGGGGAGCTGTTTTTT. Translated, it gives CAWSPGTGSSGELFF.

This clonotype came up a few times. J is TRBJ1-5 and V is TRBV6-2 or TRBV6-3; TRBD1 matches at 8 bases. V trimming: 2 bases; J trimming: 5 bases; junction bases outside the gene matches: 8. Germline loops: CDR1 MNHEY, CDR2 SVGEGT. This CDR3 spans 16 amino acids. CDR3 loop: CASSYDGQGWYQPQHF. CDR3 nucleotides: TGTGCCAGCAGTTACGACGGACAGGGCTGGTATCAGCCCCAGCATTTT.

The chain is built from TRBV3-1 and TRBJ2-2; D unclear. The CDR3 spans 13 residues. Germline CDR1 LGHDT, CDR2 YNNKEL (reference sequence). V shed 0 bases and J shed 8 bases, with 7 bases lying between them. As DNA, the CDR3 is TGTGCCAGCAGCCAAGATGGGCGGGGGGAGCTGTTTTTT. The encoded protein is CASSQDGRGELFF.

This clonotype was counted at least ten times. The chain recombines TRBV28 with TRBJ2-5; the D gene is possibly TRBD1 (5 bases). The germline V gene has CDR1 MDHEN and CDR2 SYDVKM. V dropped 6 bases and J dropped 3 bases, with 11 bases sitting between them. The CDR3 has 13 amino acids. CDR3 amino acids: CASRLQGKETQYF. The CDR3 nucleotides are TGTGCCAGCAGGCTTCAGGGAAAAGAGACCCAGTACTTC.

This clonotype was counted ten times or more. The chain recombines TRBV20-1 with TRBJ1-2; D is ambiguous. From germline, CDR1 is DFQATT and CDR2 SNEGSKA (reference sequence). Trimming cost V 6 bases and J 0 bases, with 5 bases left between them. CDR3 length: 11 amino acids. The CDR3 region has the DNA TGCAGTGCCGAAGCTAACTATGGCTACACCTTC. This sequence encodes CSAEANYGYTF.

In this sample, this clonotype turned up many times. The chain's CDR3 is CASSFMSGSGTDTQYF. CDR3 in DNA: TGTGCCAGCAGCTTTATGAGCGGGAGCGGCACAGATACGCAGTATTTT. The chain combines TRBV5-4 with TRBJ2-3, with 8 positions matching TRBD2. The CDR3 has 16 residues. V shed 2 bases and J 1 base; nucleotides not matched to a gene: 6. Germline V gene data show CDR1 as SGHNT and CDR2 as YYREEE (reference sequence). Full variable domain (remainder filled in from reference TRBV5-4 and TRBJ2-3): ETGVTQSPTHLIKTRGQQVTLRCSSQSGHNTVSWYQQALGQGPQFIFQYYREEENGRGNFPPRFSGLQFPNYSSELNVNALELDDSALYLCASSFMSGSGTDTQYFGPGTRLTVL.

This clonotype was counted ten times or more. The chain has TRBV20-1 and TRBJ1-2, with 9 bases that match TRBD1. This CDR3 comprises 18 residues. The germline V gene has CDR1 DFQATT and CDR2 SNEGSKA (reference sequence). The V segment lost 0 bases and the J segment 8 bases; nucleotides outside the gene matches: 19. CDR3 sequence reads: CSARDGERVTGGADGYTF. The CDR3 DNA reads TGCAGTGCTAGAGATGGGGAGAGAGTTACAGGGGGCGCGGACGGCTACACCTTC.

This sequence joins TRBV5-1 and TRBJ2-7; D is possibly TRBD2 (5 bases). The CDR3 is made up of 15 amino acids. V lost 0 bases and J lost 3, with 13 bases in between. CDR1 and CDR2 from the germline V gene are SGHRS and YFSETQ. The chain's CDR3 is CASSLEYGNYYEQYF. DNA of the CDR3: TGCGCCAGCAGCTTGGAGTACGGGAATTACTACGAGCAGTACTTC.

This clonotype was detected ten times or more. The V and J genes are TRBV20-1 and TRBJ2-7; 9 bases are a match to TRBD1. This CDR3 region has 13 residues. Germline assignment: CDR1 DFQATT and CDR2 SNEGSKA (reference sequence). Trimming removed 6 bases from V and 5 bases from J; junction bases left unmatched: 8. The CDR3 spells CSARQGGLDEQYF. The CDR3 DNA is TGCAGTGCCCGACAGGGGGGCCTCGACGAGCAGTACTTC.

This clonotype was seen at least ten times. The chain links TRBV10-3 to TRBJ2-3, with 14 bases fitting TRBD2. CDR1 and CDR2 from the germline V gene are ENHRY and SYGVKD. V lost 6 bases and J lost 4; bases outside the gene matches: 3. The CDR3 sequence is 15 residues long. DNA of the CDR3: TGTGCCATCAGGGGACTAGCGGGAGTCCCAGATACGCAGTATTTT. This codes for CAIRGLAGVPDTQYF.

The genes are TRBV5-1 and TRBJ2-2, with TRBD2 matching 15 bases. Germline trimming cut 3 bases from V and 2 bases from J; bases unmatched to any gene: 5. The length of the CDR3 is 18 residues. The germline V gene encodes CDR1 SGHRS and CDR2 YFSETQ. This CDR3 is CASSSGLAGGSNTGELFF. The DNA of the CDR3 is TGCGCCAGCAGCTCGGGACTAGCGGGGGGATCCAACACCGGGGAGCTGTTTTTT.

This clonotype was seen many times. This chain links TRBV30 with TRBJ2-1; 14 nucleotides agree with TRBD2. CDR1 GTSNPN and CDR2 SVGIG come from the germline V gene (reference sequence). The CDR3 runs 17 residues. Unmatched junction bases numbered 11, after V lost 2 bases and J lost 8 bases. The CDR3 DNA follows: TGTGCCTGGAGTCTGCCTTCGACTAGCGGGAGGGCCCATGAGCAGTTCTTC. Its translation: CAWSLPSTSGRAHEQFF.

Notes on this clonotype: A much bigger clone sits one base away, suggesting this may be a read error. This chain uses TRBV5-1 with TRBJ2-1; weak D call: TRBD2 (6 bases). The J call is in doubt because the DNA end fits TRBJ2-7 better. Germline CDR1 SGHRS, CDR2 YFSETQ. This CDR3 spans 17 amino acids. The CDR3 bases are TGCGCCAGCAGCTTCGAACAGCGGGCTAGCTCCTACAATGAGCAGTACTTC. It is translated as CASSFEQRASSYNEQYF.

In this sample, this clonotype turned up a few times. The V and J genes are TRBV7-3 and TRBJ2-3; tentatively, D is TRBD1 (6 bases). The CDR3 totals 17 residues. Trimming pared 0 bases from V and 0 bases from J, leaving 13 bases between. CDR1 is SGHTA, CDR2 FQGTGA, per germline. CDR3 sequence reads: CASSLTGTLTSTDTQYF. Here the CDR3 DNA reads TGTGCCAGCAGCTTAACCGGGACACTTACTAGCACAGATACGCAGTATTTT.

The sample holds many counts of this clonotype. The rearrangement joins TRBV5-1 to TRBJ1-1; perhaps TRBD1 as D (6 bases). CDR3 length: 16 amino acids. Trimming removed 0 bases from V and 1 base from J, with 13 bases in between. Germline lookup yields CDR1 SGHRS and CDR2 YFSETQ. DNA of the CDR3: TGCGCCAGCAGCTTGGAGGGGGGTCTAGCGAACACTGAAGCTTTCTTT. This encodes CASSLEGGLANTEAFF.

This clonotype was recorded many times. V is TRBV12-3 or TRBV12-4 and J is TRBJ2-1; TRBD1 or TRBD2 may be the D gene (5 bases each). V was pared by 4 bases and J by 7 bases, with 20 bases between. The CDR3 runs to 16 residues. CDR3 coding DNA: TGTGCCAGCAGTTCCCTGACTGGGTCCGGGGCGAATGAGCAGTTCTTC. Its translation: CASSSLTGSGANEQFF.

This clonotype was counted only a few times. The V and J genes are TRBV4-1 and TRBJ2-7; 7 nucleotides align to TRBD2. J was trimmed by 3 bases and V by 3 bases; bases with no gene match: 14. This CDR3 has 17 amino acids. Germline CDR1 is MGHRA and CDR2 is YSYEKL. The DNA of the CDR3 is TGCGCCAGCAGCCAGACATCTCAGGGAGGGCGCTTCTACGAGCAGTACTTC. It encodes CASSQTSQGGRFYEQYF.

This clonotype showed up many times. The rearrangement links TRBV7-2 to TRBJ2-1; the match to TRBD2 covers 9 bases. Germline V gene data show CDR1 as SGHTA and CDR2 as FQGNSA. The length of the CDR3 is 17 residues. V lost 4 bases, J lost 1 base, and 8 bases stayed unmatched. As DNA, the CDR3 is TGTGCCAGCAGCTCTTATAGCGGGGGTTGGTCCTACAATGAGCAGTTCTTC. It codes for CASSSYSGGWSYNEQFF.

This clonotype appeared many times. The chain employs TRBV6-5 and TRBJ2-1; D is undetermined. CDR1 is MNHEY and CDR2 is SVGAGI in the germline V gene. This CDR3 is built from 13 residues. Deletions cut 1 base from V and 3 bases from J, with 4 bases between. In nucleotides, the CDR3 is TGTGCCAGCAGTTACTACCACTACAATGAGCAGTTCTTC. As protein: CASSYYHYNEQFF.

This clonotype has ten or more counts. This chain uses TRBV27 with TRBJ2-7, with D possibly TRBD1 on 5 matching bases. There are 15 residues in the CDR3. With 1 base removed from V and 5 bases from J, the gap between germline ends came to 15 bases. Germline loops: CDR1 MNHEY, CDR2 SMNVEV (reference sequence). The CDR3, as DNA: TGTGCCAGCAGTTTATATCAGGGAAGTATCGACGAGCAGTACTTC. This encodes CASSLYQGSIDEQYF.